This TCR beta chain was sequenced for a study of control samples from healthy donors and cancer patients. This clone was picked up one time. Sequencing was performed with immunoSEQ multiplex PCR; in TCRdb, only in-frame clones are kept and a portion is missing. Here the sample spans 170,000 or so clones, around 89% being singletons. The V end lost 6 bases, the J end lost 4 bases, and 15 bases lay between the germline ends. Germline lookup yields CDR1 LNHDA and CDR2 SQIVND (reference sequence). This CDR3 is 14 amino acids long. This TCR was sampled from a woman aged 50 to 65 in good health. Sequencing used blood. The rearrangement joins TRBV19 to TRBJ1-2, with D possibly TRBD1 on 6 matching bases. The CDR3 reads CASSYQTGPYGYTF. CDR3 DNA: TGTGCCAGTAGCTATCAGACAGGCCCCTATGGCTACACCTTC.